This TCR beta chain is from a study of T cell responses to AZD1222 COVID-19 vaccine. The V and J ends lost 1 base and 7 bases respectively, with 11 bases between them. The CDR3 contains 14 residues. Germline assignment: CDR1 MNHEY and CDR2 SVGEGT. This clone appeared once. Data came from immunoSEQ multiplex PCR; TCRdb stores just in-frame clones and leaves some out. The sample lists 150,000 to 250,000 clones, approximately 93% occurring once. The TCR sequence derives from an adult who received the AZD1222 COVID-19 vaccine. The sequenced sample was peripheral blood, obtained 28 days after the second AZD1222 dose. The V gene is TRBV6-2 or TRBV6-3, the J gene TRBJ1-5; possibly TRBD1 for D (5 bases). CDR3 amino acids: CASSYLGEGQPQHF. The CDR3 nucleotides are TGTGCCAGCAGTTACTTAGGGGAAGGGCAGCCCCAGCATTTT.